The clone carrying this TCR beta chain was recorded at least ten times. This entry is derived from a study of metastatic and nonmetastatic thyroid tumors. Study details: Malignant and benign thyroid patients had repertoires compared in peripheral blood and tumor or nodule tissue.

Thyroid surgery had not been preceded by any treatment in any patient. V gave up 8 bases and J gave up 4 bases, with 9 bases separating them. CDR3 length: 13 amino acids. TCRdb re-called the PCR reads through MiXCR. The data hold tens of thousands of clones, with over 15% observed a single time. Sample: blood. The source is a female donor with papillary thyroid cancer or a benign thyroid nodule (not recorded which). Some clones in this sample may be carry-over from other donors' samples. The chain uses TRBV12-3 or TRBV12-4 and TRBJ2-6; D remains ambiguous. DNA of the CDR3: TGTGCCAGCGGCAATGGAGGGGCCAACGTCCTGACTTTC. Protein: CASGNGGANVLTF.